Many counts were recorded for the clone carrying this T cell receptor beta chain. As yet, its antigen is unknown. Amplification of TCR beta CDR3 regions used RNA as the template. Initially, a first-round RT-PCR of the TCR CDR3 employed the HTBI primer set. TCRdb processed the multiplex PCR reads anew with MiXCR; each CDR3 protein has one entry. In the table there are hundreds of thousands of distinct CDR3 sequences, about 14% of which are singletons. Germline CDR1 reads LNHDA; CDR2 reads SQIVND (reference sequence). The CDR3 totals 16 residues. The germline V and J ends were trimmed by 3 bases and 2 bases, with 14 bases remaining between them. This specimen belongs to a study of T cells in Graves' hyperthyroidism and ophthalmopathy. Study information: Sampling of peripheral blood happened at initial diagnosis, prior to any treatment. Study-wide points: Ophthalmopathy cases were set apart from stable hyperthyroidism by a 13 V-J model. The model made its ophthalmopathy prediction, and onset followed a median around 6.9 months later. Most thyroid clonotypes expanded above 0.001 appeared in blood too.

This chain connects TRBV19 to TRBJ2-4, with D possibly being TRBD2 (8 bases). Specimen: blood. This TCR was sampled from a woman aged 40 to 50 with Graves' ophthalmopathy. This CDR3 is CASSIAGGQSKNIQYF. The DNA of the CDR3 is TGTGCCAGTAGTATCGCGGGGGGACAGTCCAAAAACATTCAGTACTTC.